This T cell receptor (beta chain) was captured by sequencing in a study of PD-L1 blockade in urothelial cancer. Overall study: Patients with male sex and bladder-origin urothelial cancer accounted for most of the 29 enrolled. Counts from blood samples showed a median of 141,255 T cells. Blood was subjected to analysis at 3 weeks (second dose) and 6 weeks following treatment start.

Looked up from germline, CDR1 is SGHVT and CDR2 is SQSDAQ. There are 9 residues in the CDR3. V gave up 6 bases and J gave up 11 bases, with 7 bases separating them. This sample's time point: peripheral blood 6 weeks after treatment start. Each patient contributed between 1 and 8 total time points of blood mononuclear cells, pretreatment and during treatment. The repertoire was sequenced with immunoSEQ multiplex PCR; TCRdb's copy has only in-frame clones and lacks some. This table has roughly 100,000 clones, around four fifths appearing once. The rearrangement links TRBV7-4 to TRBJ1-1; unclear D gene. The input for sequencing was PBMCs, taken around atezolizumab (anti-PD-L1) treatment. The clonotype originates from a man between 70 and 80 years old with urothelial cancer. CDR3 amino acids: CASSVEAFF. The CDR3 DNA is TGTGCCAGCAGTGTAGAGGCTTTCTTT.